This TCR beta chain was found in a study of T cell changes during pregnancy in multiple sclerosis. The CDR3 runs to 14 residues. The V end lost 9 bases, the J end lost 4 bases, and 16 bases lay between the germline ends. Germline CDR1 is SGHDT and CDR2 is YYEEEE. TCRdb's table, derived via immunoSEQ multiplex PCR, lists solely in-frame clones and lacks some. The sample carries roughly 83,000 clones, 91% recorded once. The sample consisted of PBMCs, taken in the first trimester of pregnancy. The sequence was collected from a female donor in good health, serving as a control in a pregnancy study. Some clones in this sample may be carry-over from other donors' samples. The chain recombines TRBV5-6 with TRBJ2-2; D may be TRBD1 (6 bases). The CDR3 DNA sequence: TGTGCCACCCAGTTACAGGGTTTCACCGGGGAGCTGTTTTTT. Amino acid sequence: CATQLQGFTGELFF.